The 12 T cell receptor beta chains in this list originate from one sample, sequenced in a study of blood T cell repertoires in COVID-19. Clones were sequenced by immunoSEQ multiplex PCR, and TCRdb holds only the in-frame ones, with some missing. The sample carries 200,000 or so clones, around 86% recorded once. Sequenced material: peripheral blood. These receptors originate from a man at least 80 years old with acute or convalescent COVID-19.

The V and J genes are TRBV6-6 and TRBJ2-7, with D perhaps matching TRBD1 (6 bases). The CDR3 covers 12 residues. From germline, CDR1 is MNHNY and CDR2 SVGAGI (reference sequence). V was trimmed by 8 bases and J by 2 bases, leaving 10 bases between them. The DNA for the CDR3 is TGTGCCAGCGGTCAGGGGACCTACGAGCAGTACGTC. Residues: CASGQGTYEQYV.

The chain combines TRBV11-3 with TRBJ1-1; no clear D gene. Germline loops: CDR1 SGHNT, CDR2 YENEEA. This CDR3 contains 13 residues. With 2 bases removed from V and 1 base from J, the gap between germline ends came to 5 bases. The CDR3: CASSLSQNTEAFF. CDR3 in DNA: TGTGCCAGCAGCTTATCCCAGAACACTGAAGCTTTCTTT.

The chain is built from TRBV11-2 and TRBJ2-5; D is uncertain. CDR3 length: 13 residues. The germline CDR1 and CDR2 sequences are SGHAT and FQNNGV. The germline V and J ends were trimmed by 1 base and 3 bases, with 6 bases remaining between them. The CDR3, as DNA: TGTGCCAGCAGCTTAGGGCAGAAAGAGACCCAGTACTTC. It translates to CASSLGQKETQYF.

This clone was seen a handful of times. The V and J genes are TRBV20-1 and TRBJ2-1; D is undetermined. The CDR3 has 11 residues. CDR1 is DFQATT and CDR2 is SNEGSKA in the germline V gene (reference sequence). The germline V and J ends were trimmed by 0 bases and 13 bases, with 10 bases remaining between them. The CDR3 loop is CSARDQISQFF. As DNA, the CDR3 is TGCAGTGCTAGAGATCAGATTTCCCAGTTCTTC.

The chain combines TRBV11-3 with TRBJ2-5; unclear D gene. From germline, CDR1 is SGHNT and CDR2 YENEEA. There are 18 residues in the CDR3. V was clipped by 1 base and J by 3 bases, with 21 bases between them. CDR3 bases: TGTGCCAGCAGCTTAGTATGGGCTTTCAAGGTTTCGGAAGAGACCCAGTACTTC. It yields the protein CASSLVWAFKVSEETQYF.

This CDR3 is CAWSPSGYSSPLHF. The DNA for the CDR3 is TGTGCCTGGAGCCCGTCAGGGTATAGCTCACCCCTCCACTTT. This chain connects TRBV30 to TRBJ1-6; D possibly corresponds to TRBD1 (5 bases). The CDR3 spans 14 residues. The V end lost 3 bases, the J end lost 10 bases, and 16 bases lay between the germline ends. Germline-derived CDR1 and CDR2 are GTSNPN and SVGIG (reference sequence).

This clone came up once. The genes are TRBV30 and TRBJ1-1; TRBD1 aligns across 8 bases. V dropped 1 base and J dropped 5; count of bases not matched to a gene: 9. This CDR3 is built from 15 residues. Germline V lookup: CDR1 GTSNPN, CDR2 SVGIG (reference sequence). CDR3 in amino acids: CAWSGPGGMGTEAFF. The CDR3 DNA reads as TGTGCCTGGAGTGGGCCAGGGGGCATGGGGACTGAAGCTTTCTTT.

The J gene is TRBJ2-2, the V gene TRBV18, with 7 bases fitting TRBD2. CDR1 is KGHSH, CDR2 LQKENI, per germline. The junction had 8 bases not matched to a gene; V was cut back by 5 bases and J by 2 bases. The CDR3 has 16 residues. The CDR3 protein is CASSFAGTTNTGELFF. CDR3 nucleotide sequence: TGTGCCAGCTCATTCGCCGGGACTACAAACACCGGGGAGCTGTTTTTT.

In nucleotides, the CDR3 is TGTGCCAGCAGCTTATGGACTAGCGGTTACGAGCAGTACTTC. This translates into CASSLWTSGYEQYF. The chain uses TRBV5-6 and TRBJ2-7; 10 bases line up with TRBD2. The V and J ends lost 2 bases and 4 bases, in that order; junction bases with no gene match: 3. Germline V gives CDR1 SGHDT, CDR2 YYEEEE. The CDR3 is made up of 14 amino acids.

The V gene is TRBV10-1, the J gene TRBJ1-5; TRBD1 aligns across 10 bases. CDR3 length equals 15 residues. J was trimmed by 2 bases and V by 9 bases; bases with no gene match: 7. Germline V gives CDR1 WNHNN, CDR2 SYGVQD (reference sequence). The CDR3 DNA sequence: TGCGCCAGGGACCGGGACAGGGGTGGCAATCAGCCCCAGCATTTT. Its protein is CARDRDRGGNQPQHF.

This chain joins TRBV27 and TRBJ2-1, with 15 bases lining up with TRBD2. V was pared by 4 bases and J by 8 bases, with 15 bases of the junction left unmatched. Germline V CDR1 and CDR2: MNHEY, SMNVEV (reference sequence). CDR3 length: 19 residues. The CDR3 region is CASSSVPSWTSGRGDEQFF. In nucleotides, the CDR3 is TGTGCCAGCAGTTCCGTCCCCTCTTGGACTAGCGGGAGGGGCGATGAGCAGTTCTTC.

The chain links TRBV27 to TRBJ2-2, with TRBD2 matching 12 bases. The germline V gene encodes CDR1 MNHEY and CDR2 SMNVEV (reference sequence). The CDR3 runs to 18 residues. Trimming at V came to 4 bases and at J to 4 bases, leaving 10 bases not matched to a gene. The CDR3 sequence is CASSSYIGLAGSTGELFF. CDR3 nucleotide sequence: TGTGCCAGCAGTTCCTACATCGGACTAGCGGGATCCACCGGGGAGCTGTTTTTT.